The entry below describes one T cell receptor beta chain. Original handling: Amplified reference gene primers provided the basis for estimating nucleated cell counts. Assay: immunoSEQ multiplex PCR; the TCRdb copy retains only in-frame clones and omits some. V, J and clone size were drawn from that table, and D and trimming were deduced from the DNA. The data contain roughly 250,000 clones, around 84% of them singletons. The data are from a study of blood T cell repertoires in COVID-19. Individuals drawn from approximately 26 US areas were about 18 to 95 years old. This sequence originates from a woman in her 50s who had recovered from COVID-19. Sequencing was carried out using PBMCs or T cells enriched from blood (not recorded which).

CDR3 sequence (DNA): TGTGCCAGCAGTTACCGGGACAGGGGTCGATCGGAGCAGTTCTTC. It specifies CASSYRDRGRSEQFF. V and J are TRBV27 and TRBJ2-1; 10 bases match TRBD1. The CDR3 has 15 amino acids. With V trimmed by 4 bases and J by 10 bases, 10 bases remained unmatched. CDR1 is MNHEY and CDR2 is SMNVEV in the germline V gene (reference sequence).